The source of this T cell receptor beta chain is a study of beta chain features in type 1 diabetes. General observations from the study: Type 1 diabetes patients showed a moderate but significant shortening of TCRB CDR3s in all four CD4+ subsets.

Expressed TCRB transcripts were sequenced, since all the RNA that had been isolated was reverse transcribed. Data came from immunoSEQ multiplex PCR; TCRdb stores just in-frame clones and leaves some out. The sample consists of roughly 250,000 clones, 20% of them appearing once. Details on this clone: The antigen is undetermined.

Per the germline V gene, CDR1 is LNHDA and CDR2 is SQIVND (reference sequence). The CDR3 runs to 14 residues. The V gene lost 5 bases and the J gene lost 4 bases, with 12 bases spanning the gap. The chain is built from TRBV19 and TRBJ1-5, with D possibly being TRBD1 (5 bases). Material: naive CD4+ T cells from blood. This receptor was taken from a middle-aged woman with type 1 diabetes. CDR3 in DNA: TGTGCCAGTAGTTATCAGGGAGGGAATCAGCCCCAGCATTTT. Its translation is CASSYQGGNQPQHF.